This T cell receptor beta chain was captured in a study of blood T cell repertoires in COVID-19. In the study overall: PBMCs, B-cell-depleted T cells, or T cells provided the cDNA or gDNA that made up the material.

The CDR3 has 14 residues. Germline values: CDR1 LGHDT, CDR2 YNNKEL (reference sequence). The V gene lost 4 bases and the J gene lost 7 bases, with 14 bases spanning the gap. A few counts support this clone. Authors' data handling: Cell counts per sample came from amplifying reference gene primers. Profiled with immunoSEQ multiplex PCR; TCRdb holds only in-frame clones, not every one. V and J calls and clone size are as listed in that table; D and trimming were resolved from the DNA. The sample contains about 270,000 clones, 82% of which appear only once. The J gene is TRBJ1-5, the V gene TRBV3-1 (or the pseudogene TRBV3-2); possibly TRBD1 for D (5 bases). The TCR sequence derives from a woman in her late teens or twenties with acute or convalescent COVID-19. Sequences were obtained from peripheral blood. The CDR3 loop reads CASSLGGEGQPQHF. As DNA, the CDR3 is TGTGCCAGCAGCCTCGGGGGGGAGGGACAGCCCCAGCATTTT.